This passage covers 17 T cell receptor beta chains from one sample sequenced in a study of blood T cell repertoires in COVID-19 (TCRdb year 2020). Library prep was done by the immunoSEQ multiplex PCR assay. TCRdb obtained this table from immuneACCESS and retained in-frame rearrangements with V and J assigned. These tables miss some clones; where compared with another copy, unresolved V genes account for less than half of the shortfall, and the remainder is unexplained. In all, the sample holds some 260,000 clones, and 80% to 90% of those were seen once. The ten largest clonotypes hold about 1.6% of the sample. Source material: PBMCs or T cells enriched from blood (not recorded which). These receptor sequences come from a man in his forties or fifties who had recovered from COVID-19.

V gene TRBV6-5 combines with J gene TRBJ1-2; D call uncertain. The CDR3 runs to 15 residues. The V and J ends lost 6 bases and 0 bases respectively, with 14 bases between them. Per the germline V gene, CDR1 is MNHEY and CDR2 is SVGAGI. CDR3 DNA: TGTGCCAGCAGCCCCCAGGCGAGAGCTAACTATGGCTACACCTTC. It specifies CASSPQARANYGYTF.

This clone was picked up one time. The chain couples TRBV9 to TRBJ2-2; D unclear. CDR3 length: 14 amino acids. Germline CDR1 and CDR2: SGDLS and YYNGEE. V lost 0 bases and J 3 bases, leaving 6 bases between the germline ends. Here the CDR3 DNA reads TGTGCCAGCAGCGTAGGTGTAGACACCGGGGAGCTGTTTTTT. It is translated as CASSVGVDTGELFF.

The table lists this clone with many counts. This chain uses TRBV9 with TRBJ1-6, with 9 bases lining up with TRBD1. The germline gives CDR1 SGDLS, CDR2 YYNGEE. V trimming: 7 bases; J trimming: 9 bases; junction bases outside the gene matches: 8. The CDR3 extends over 14 amino acids. CDR3 in DNA: TGTGCCAGCGGACCCGGGACAGGGCCTTCACCCCTCCACTTT. Its protein is CASGPGTGPSPLHF.

This rearrangement joins TRBV30 to TRBJ1-4; 7 bases fit TRBD1. The germline CDR1 and CDR2 sequences are GTSNPN and SVGIG (reference sequence). The CDR3 is made up of 12 amino acids. V trimming: 8 bases; J trimming: 7 bases; junction bases outside the gene matches: 7. CDR3 coding DNA: TGTGCCCTAGGGGGCGCGGGTGAAAAACTGTTTTTT. The encoded protein is CALGGAGEKLFF.

The chain carries TRBV4-3 and TRBJ1-4, with unresolved D. The V end was cut by 1 base, the J end by 3 bases, with 9 bases between. The length of the CDR3 is 15 residues. Per the germline V gene, CDR1 is LGHNA and CDR2 is YSLEER. Here the CDR3 reads CASSQAGVPNEKLFF. In nucleotides, the CDR3 is TGCGCCAGCAGCCAAGCCGGGGTTCCTAATGAAAAACTGTTTTTT.

A note on this clone: Other DNA sequences in this specimen translate into the identical CDR3. V and J are TRBV30 and TRBJ1-4; TRBD1 might be the D (5 bases). Trimming removed 0 bases from V and 8 bases from J, with 13 bases in between. The CDR3 totals 14 residues. Germline V gene sequence: CDR1 GTSNPN, CDR2 SVGIG (reference sequence). The CDR3 loop is CAWSVPGFVEKLFF. In DNA form, the CDR3 reads TGTGCCTGGAGTGTACCAGGGTTCGTAGAAAAACTGTTTTTT.

This chain links TRBV4-2 with TRBJ2-1, with D possibly TRBD2 on 6 matching bases. CDR1 and CDR2 (germline): LGHNA, YNFKEQ. V was pared by 0 bases and J by 7 bases, with 13 bases between. This CDR3 comprises 15 residues. CDR3 residues: CASSQDAGSGNEQFF. The CDR3 region has the DNA TGTGCCAGCAGCCAAGATGCGGGATCGGGGAATGAGCAGTTCTTC.

The DNA for the CDR3 is TGTGCCAGCAGAGTGGGACAGGGGTCGAACACCGGGGAGCTGTTTTTT. Protein sequence: CASRVGQGSNTGELFF. The V gene is TRBV7-9, the J gene TRBJ2-2, with 10 bases fitting TRBD1. The length of the CDR3 is 16 residues. V lost 6 bases to trimming and J lost 0 bases; unmatched junction nucleotides: 4. CDR1 and CDR2 from the germline V gene are SEHNR and FQNEAQ (reference sequence). Variable domain in full (rest from reference TRBV7-9 and TRBJ2-2): DTGVSQNPRHKITKRGQNVTFRCDPISEHNRLYWYRQTLGQGPEFLTYFQNEAQLEKSRLLSDRFSAERPKGSFSTLEIQRTEQGDSAMYLCASRVGQGSNTGELFFGEGSRLTVL.

The rearrangement uses TRBV28 and TRBJ1-2; TRBD1 matches at 12 bases. The trim removed 4 bases at V and 7 bases at J, leaving 7 bases unmatched. CDR1 and CDR2 (germline): MDHEN, SYDVKM. This CDR3 spans 15 amino acids. The chain's CDR3 is CASSSAGTGGFGYTF. DNA for the CDR3: TGTGCCAGCAGTTCCGCCGGGACAGGGGGCTTTGGCTACACCTTC.

This chain connects TRBV7-9 to TRBJ1-1, with 8 bases that match TRBD1. Unmatched junction bases numbered 11, after V lost 5 bases and J lost 9 bases. Germline lookup yields CDR1 SEHNR and CDR2 FQNEAQ (reference sequence). The CDR3 consists of 14 residues. The CDR3 bases are TGTGCCAGCAGCCCGGGACAGGATATAGCCCAAGCTTTCTTT. Translating it yields CASSPGQDIAQAFF.

CDR3 protein: CASRLGTANSPLHF. Written as DNA, the CDR3 is TGCGCCAGCAGGTTAGGGACAGCTAATTCACCCCTCCACTTT. This sequence joins TRBV23-1 and TRBJ1-6; 7 nucleotides align to TRBD1. TRBV23-1 qualifies as an ORF whose function is uncertain. CDR3 length: 14 amino acids. V trimming: 6 bases; J trimming: 6 bases; junction bases outside the gene matches: 5.

The V and J genes are TRBV30 and TRBJ2-1; D unclear. The V end lost 6 bases, the J end lost 9 bases, and 3 bases lay between the germline ends. CDR1 GTSNPN and CDR2 SVGIG come from the germline V gene (reference sequence). The CDR3 length is 8 residues. In nucleotides, the CDR3 is TGTGCCTGCGGTGAGCAGTTCTTC. Amino acids: CACGEQFF.

This clone was counted ten times or more. The chain links TRBV6-5 to TRBJ2-3; TRBD1 is a possible D gene (5 bases). V lost 1 base and J lost 0, with 8 bases in between. CDR1 is MNHEY, CDR2 SVGAGI, per germline. The CDR3 has 15 residues. In nucleotides, the CDR3 is TGTGCCAGCAGTTACTGGCAGGGTAGCACAGATACGCAGTATTTT. This sequence encodes CASSYWQGSTDTQYF.

The chain couples TRBV20-1 to TRBJ2-3; tentatively, D is TRBD2 (6 bases). The germline gives CDR1 DFQATT, CDR2 SNEGSKA (reference sequence). Trimming took off 3 bases at V and 3 bases at J, with 13 bases between the two ends. CDR3 length: 14 residues. As DNA, the CDR3 is TGCAGTGCTAGTCCAGGGAGGAGAACAGATACGCAGTATTTT. Translating it yields CSASPGRRTDTQYF.

In the case of this clone: At one end, the junction sequence differs from germline, possibly due to a read error. V gene TRBV6-2 or TRBV6-3 combines with J gene TRBJ2-7, with D maybe TRBD1 (7 bases). The CDR3 sequence is 13 residues long. Germline CDR1 MNHEY, CDR2 SVGEGT. CDR3 in amino acids: CASRYLQGGLMSF. Written as DNA, the CDR3 is TGTGCCAGCAGATACTTGCAGGGGGGATTGATGAGCTTC.

This clone occurred once. CDR3 sequence (DNA): TGTGCCACCTCCTCCTCCTACGAGCAGTACTTC. It is translated as CATSSSYEQYF. The V and J genes are TRBV10-3 and TRBJ2-7; unclear D gene. Trimming pared 10 bases from V and 0 bases from J, leaving 7 bases between. CDR3 length: 11 amino acids. CDR1 and CDR2 from the germline V gene are ENHRY and SYGVKD.

This chain connects TRBV18 to TRBJ1-1; TRBD1 is a possible D gene (6 bases). V was trimmed by 3 bases and J by 5 bases, leaving 10 bases between them. Germline loops: CDR1 KGHSH, CDR2 LQKENI. The CDR3 contains 13 residues. The CDR3 coding sequence is TGTGCCAGCTCACCCAGGGGTTGGACTGAAGCTTTCTTT. Residues: CASSPRGWTEAFF.